The entry below describes one T cell receptor beta chain. This receptor's antigen is unknown. Base qualities are not provided; no much larger clone lies one nucleotide away. The time point tag for this specimen amounts to: patch test 1, 2 weeks after DPC sensitization. The treatment or condition label corresponds to: therapeutic diphenylcyclopropenone sensitization with weekly scalp DPC. At each patch-test visit, blood was drawn before the patch test was applied. To be eligible, patients had to be aged 18 to 70, diagnosed with alopecia and judged suitable for DPC therapy, while pregnant patients were excluded. Total RNA was extracted from unfractionated whole blood collected in Tempus Blood RNA tubes. The library was made by RACE. Sequencing took place on a NextSeq 500. During library preparation, unique molecular identifiers were attached to individual cDNA molecules so that TCRs could be counted quantitatively and reproducibly. From each blood RNA sample, both TCR alpha and TCR beta chains were sequenced. As for how the authors treated the data: Samples had a median of approximately 93,000 TCRs, with a range from roughly 23,224 to 750,000. The Decombinator software suite was used to annotate V, J and CDR3 in the TCR reads. To make PS versus PT1 abundance plots, every sample was subsampled to the same number of TCRs (28,000). Expanded TCRs were defined as absent before sensitization and observed at least eight times at the 2-week time point. The public reads were run again by TCRdb, first through fastp at Q25 and then through MiXCR, and only productive beta chains were kept. Merged by CDR3 protein, the rows form single entries marked with the most common genes and DNA. The authors' filters were not applied to this entry. The sample profile shows some 170,000 distinct CDR3 sequences; 20% to 25% of them were found once. The ten largest account for approximately 6.7% of the sample.

The data belong to a study of human T cells and chemical hapten exposure listed by TCRdb under 2021. The study in broad terms: For sensitization, 2% DPC in acetone was applied to an approximately 2 cm by approximately 2 cm area of upper inner arm skin. Weekly therapeutic DPC doses were additionally applied to the scalp of patients throughout the roughly 24-week study period. Patch testing was performed on the upper back with Finn chambers containing 0.01% DPC, and the patch tests were scored after 6 days according to International Contact Dermatitis Research Group standards. Most of the patients in the cohort were female, and the cohort covered alopecia areata with under or over 50% scalp involvement, alopecia totalis and alopecia universalis. Libraries were combined into a pool for sequencing, and differences in TCR yield between samples came mainly from small differences in library volumes within the pool. This study followed changes in the peripheral blood TCR repertoire in vivo during primary and secondary sensitization of alopecia patients to the hapten diphenylcyclopropenone (DPC). Blood samples were taken from patients before sensitization (week 0) and then at 2, 6 and about 24 weeks after DPC sensitization. Roughly 30 alopecia patients gave blood for TCR sequencing at one to four time points (pre-sensitization, 2, 6 and 24 weeks). The research as a whole found: Patch test score correlated positively with the number of PT1 expanded TCRs, reaching significance at thresholds 8, 16 and 32 but not at 4. After repeated subsampling, changes were observed in the strength of the expansion versus patch-test correlation and in the threshold at which the correlation became significant. All patients had alopecia, a presumed autoimmune disease, so their immune response might differ from that of healthy individuals. The number of TCRs above 1 in 1000 frequency did not change with DPC sensitization; there was no evidence of global repertoire structure alterations. Expanded TCRs formed significantly more large CDR3 similarity clusters than pre-sensitization or healthy control sets, consistent with antigen-driven responses.

Including cysteine and phenylalanine, the CDR3 has 13 amino acids. Only CDR3 DNA is held: 39 bases, read in frame from base 1. V and J are truncated by 8 bases and 5 bases respectively, leaving an intervening sequence of 15 bases. Taken from the germline V gene, the CDR1 and CDR2 loops are SQVTM and ANQGSEA. This sequence was found in a woman aged 45-59 years with alopecia areata. Some clones in this sample may be carry-over from other donors' samples. The input for sequencing was whole blood, taken in connection with sensitization to the hapten diphenylcyclopropenone (DPC). The V gene is TRBV29-1 and the J gene is TRBJ2-2; the D gene identity is not certain. The CDR3 sequence is CSTRTGTTGELFF. The DNA is TGCAGCACCCGGACCGGAACGACCGGGGAGCTGTTTTTT.